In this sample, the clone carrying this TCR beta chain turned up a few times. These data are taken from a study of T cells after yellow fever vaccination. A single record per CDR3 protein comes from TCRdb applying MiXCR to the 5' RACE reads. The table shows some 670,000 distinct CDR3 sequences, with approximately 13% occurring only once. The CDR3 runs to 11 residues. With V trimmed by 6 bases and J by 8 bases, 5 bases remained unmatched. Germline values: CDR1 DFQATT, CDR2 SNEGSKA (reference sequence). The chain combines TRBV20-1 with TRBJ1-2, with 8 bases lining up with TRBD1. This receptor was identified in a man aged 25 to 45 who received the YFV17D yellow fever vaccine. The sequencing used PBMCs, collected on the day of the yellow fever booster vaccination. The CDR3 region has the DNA TGCAGTGCCCAGGGGGCGGAGGGCTACACCTTC. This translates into CSAQGAEGYTF.